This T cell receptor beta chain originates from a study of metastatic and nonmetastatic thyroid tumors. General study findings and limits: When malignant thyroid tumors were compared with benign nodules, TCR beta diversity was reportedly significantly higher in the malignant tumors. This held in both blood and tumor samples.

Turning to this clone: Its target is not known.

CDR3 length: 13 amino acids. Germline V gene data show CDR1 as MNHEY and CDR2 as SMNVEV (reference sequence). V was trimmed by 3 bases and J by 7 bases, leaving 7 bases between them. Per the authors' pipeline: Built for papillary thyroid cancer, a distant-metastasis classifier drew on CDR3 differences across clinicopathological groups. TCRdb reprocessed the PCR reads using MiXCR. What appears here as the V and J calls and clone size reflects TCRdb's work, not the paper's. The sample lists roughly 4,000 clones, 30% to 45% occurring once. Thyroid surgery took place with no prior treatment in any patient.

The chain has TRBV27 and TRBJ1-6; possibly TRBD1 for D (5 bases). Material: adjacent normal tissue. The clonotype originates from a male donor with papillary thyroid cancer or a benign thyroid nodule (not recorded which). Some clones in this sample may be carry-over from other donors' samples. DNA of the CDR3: TGTGCCAGCAGTTTCGGGGGAAATTCACCCCTCCACTTT. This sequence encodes CASSFGGNSPLHF.